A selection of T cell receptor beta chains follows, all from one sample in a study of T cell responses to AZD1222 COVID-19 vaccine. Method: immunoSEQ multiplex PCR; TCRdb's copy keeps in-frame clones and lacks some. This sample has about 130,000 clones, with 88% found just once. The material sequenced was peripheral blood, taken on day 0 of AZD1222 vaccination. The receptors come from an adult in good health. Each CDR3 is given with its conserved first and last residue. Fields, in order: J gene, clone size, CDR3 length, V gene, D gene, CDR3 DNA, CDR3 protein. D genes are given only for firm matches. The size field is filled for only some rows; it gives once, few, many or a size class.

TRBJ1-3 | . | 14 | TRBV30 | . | TGTGCCTGGAGTGTGGGGACACTAGGAAACACCATATATTTT | CAWSVGTLGNTIYF
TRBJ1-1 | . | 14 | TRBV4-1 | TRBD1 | TGCGCCAGCAGCTACAGGGGGCAAGACACTGAAGCTTTCTTT | CASSYRGQDTEAFF
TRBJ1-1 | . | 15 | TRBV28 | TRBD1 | TGTGCCAGCAGTGGGCTGGACAGGGCCAACACTGAAGCTTTCTTT | CASSGLDRANTEAFF
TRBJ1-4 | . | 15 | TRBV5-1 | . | TGCGCCAGCAGCTTGGAGGGGGGGCGCGATGAAAAACTGTTTTTT | CASSLEGGRDEKLFF
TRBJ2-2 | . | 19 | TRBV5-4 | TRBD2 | TGTGCCAGCAGCAATATGGGACTAGCGGGAGGTCTGAGGACCGGGGAGCTGTTTTTT | CASSNMGLAGGLRTGELFF
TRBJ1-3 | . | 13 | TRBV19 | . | TGTGCCAGTAGTCAGGGAACTAGAAACACCATATATTTT | CASSQGTRNTIYF
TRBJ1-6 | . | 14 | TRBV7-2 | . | TGTGCCAGCAGCTTAGGGGGGAATAATTCACCCCTCCACTTT | CASSLGGNNSPLHF
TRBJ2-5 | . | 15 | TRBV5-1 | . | TGCGCCAGCAGCTTGGATGGCAGGCACCAAGAGACCCAGTACTTC | CASSLDGRHQETQYF
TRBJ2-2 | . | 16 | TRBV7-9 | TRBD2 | TGTGCCAGCAGCCCGCCCCGGGGGAGGGCAACCGGGGAGCTGTTTTTT | CASSPPRGRATGELFF
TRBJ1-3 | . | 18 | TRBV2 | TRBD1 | TGTGCCAGCAGTGAAGCGACGTTTGACAGGGGATACGGAAACACCATATATTTT | CASSEATFDRGYGNTIYF
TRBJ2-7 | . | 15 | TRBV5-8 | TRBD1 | TGTGCCAGCAGCGCGAATGACAGGGGTTATCACGAGCAGTACTTC | CASSANDRGYHEQYF
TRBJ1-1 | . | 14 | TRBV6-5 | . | TGTGCCAGCAGACAACAGGGCCGGGGGACTGAAGCTTTCTTT | CASRQQGRGTEAFF
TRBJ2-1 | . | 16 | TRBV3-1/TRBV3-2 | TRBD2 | TGTGCCAGCAGCCAAGATCTGACTAGCGGTTACAATGAGCAGTTCTTC | CASSQDLTSGYNEQFF
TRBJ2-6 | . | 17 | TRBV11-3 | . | TGTGCCAGCAGCTTAGCCTTCACAGGGACTGGGGCCAACGTCCTGACTTTC | CASSLAFTGTGANVLTF
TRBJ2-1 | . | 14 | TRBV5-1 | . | TGCGCCAGCAGCTTGACAGGGACGTACAATGAGCAGTTCTTC | CASSLTGTYNEQFF
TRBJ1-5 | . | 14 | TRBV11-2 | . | TGTGCCAGCAGCCCTGGGGCAGGGGAACAGCCCCAGCATTTT | CASSPGAGEQPQHF
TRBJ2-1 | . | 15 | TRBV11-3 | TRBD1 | TGTGCCAGCAGCGGGTCGGGACAGTTAGTAAATGAGCAGTTCTTC | CASSGSGQLVNEQFF
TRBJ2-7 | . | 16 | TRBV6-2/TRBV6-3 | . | TGTGCCAGCAGCAGACTCCCGGGGCCGTCGACCTACGAGCAGTACTTC | CASSRLPGPSTYEQYF
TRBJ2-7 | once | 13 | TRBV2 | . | TGTGCCAGCAGTGAGGTCCCAAGGGCCGAGCAGTACTTC | CASSEVPRAEQYF
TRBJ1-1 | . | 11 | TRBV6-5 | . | TGTGCCAGCAGTTACGGGTTTGAAGCTTTCTTT | CASSYGFEAFF
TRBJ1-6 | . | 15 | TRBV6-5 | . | TGTGCCATTACACGGGGGAGCTCCTATAATTCACCCCTCCACTTT | CAITRGSSYNSPLHF
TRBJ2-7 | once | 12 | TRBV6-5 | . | TGTGCCAGCAGGGGCTGGGGGGTCGAGCAGTACTTC | CASRGWGVEQYF
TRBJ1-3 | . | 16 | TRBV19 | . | TGTGCCAGTAATCCTTGGGCCACTGACTCTGGAAACACCATATATTTT | CASNPWATDSGNTIYF
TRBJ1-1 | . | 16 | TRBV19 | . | TGTGCCAGTAGTACAAGAGCCCGGGATCTGAACACTGAAGCTTTCTTT | CASSTRARDLNTEAFF
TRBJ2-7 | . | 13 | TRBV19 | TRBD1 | TGTGCCAGTAGAATGGGACAGACCTACGAGCAGTACTTC | CASRMGQTYEQYF
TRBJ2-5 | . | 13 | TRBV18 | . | TGTGCCAGCTCACCGGGCGTCCAAGAGACCCAGTACTTC | CASSPGVQETQYF
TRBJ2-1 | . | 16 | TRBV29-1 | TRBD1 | TGCAGCGTTCTGAGCAGGGGGAGACGGGTTATTATTGAGCAGTTCTTC | CSVLSRGRRVIIEQFF
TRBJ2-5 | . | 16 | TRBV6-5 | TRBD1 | TGTGCCAGCAGTTACTCAGGGACAGGGGCGGACGAGACCCAGTACTTC | CASSYSGTGADETQYF
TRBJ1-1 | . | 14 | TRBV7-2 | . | TGTGCCAGCAGCTTATCTCGGCAGGGGTCAGGGGCTTTCTTT | CASSLSRQGSGAFF
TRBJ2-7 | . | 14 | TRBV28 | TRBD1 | TGTGCCAGCAGTCTGGGACAGTTAACCTACGAGCAGTACTTC | CASSLGQLTYEQYF
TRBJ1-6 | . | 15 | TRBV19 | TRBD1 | TGTGCCAGTAGTTCCGCGGGACAGGGGAATTCACCCCTCCACTTT | CASSSAGQGNSPLHF
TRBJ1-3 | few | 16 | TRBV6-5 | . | TGTGCCAGCAGTTACTCTACCACTAGCTCTGGAAACACCATATATTTT | CASSYSTTSSGNTIYF
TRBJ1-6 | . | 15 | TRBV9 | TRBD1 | TGTGCCAGCAGCACGACAGGGGGGCAAAATTCACCCCTCCACTTT | CASSTTGGQNSPLHF
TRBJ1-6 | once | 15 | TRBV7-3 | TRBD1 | TGTGCCAGCAGCACCAGGACAGGGGGGGATTCACCCCTCCACTTT | CASSTRTGGDSPLHF
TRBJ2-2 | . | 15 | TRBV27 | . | TGTGCCAGCAGTTTATCAACAGGGCACACCGGGGAGCTGTTTTTT | CASSLSTGHTGELFF
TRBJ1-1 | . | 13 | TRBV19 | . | TGTGCCAGTTCCTATGCGGGGAACACTGAAGCTTTCTTT | CASSYAGNTEAFF
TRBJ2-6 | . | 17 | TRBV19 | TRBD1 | TGTGCCAGTAGTCGGGACAGGGGACGATCTGGGGCCAACGTCCTGACTTTC | CASSRDRGRSGANVLTF
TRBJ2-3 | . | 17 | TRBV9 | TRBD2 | TGTGCCAGCAGCGTAGATCTTAGCGGGGGAGTAGTAGATACGCAGTATTTT | CASSVDLSGGVVDTQYF
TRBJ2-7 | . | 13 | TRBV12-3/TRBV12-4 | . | TGTGCCAGCAGCCTCGGACACTCCTACGAGCAGTACTTC | CASSLGHSYEQYF
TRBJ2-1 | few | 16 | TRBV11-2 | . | TGTGCCAGCAGCTTGACCCCTCAGCGTCAGTGGAATGAGCAGTTCTTC | CASSLTPQRQWNEQFF
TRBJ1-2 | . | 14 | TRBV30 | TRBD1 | TGTGCCTGGAGTACCATGACAGGGAGCTATGGCTACACCTTC | CAWSTMTGSYGYTF
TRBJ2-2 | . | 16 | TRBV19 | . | TGTGCCAGTAGTCCCGGGGCAGGGTGGGACACCGGGGAGCTGTTTTTT | CASSPGAGWDTGELFF
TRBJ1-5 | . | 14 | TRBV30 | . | TGTGCCTGGAGTTCACAGGTTAGCAATCAGCCCCAGCATTTT | CAWSSQVSNQPQHF